This TCR beta chain stems from a study of cytomegalovirus exposure and HLA in healthy donors. The repertoire was sequenced with immunoSEQ multiplex PCR; TCRdb's copy has only in-frame clones and lacks some. Here the sample spans some 80,000 clones, 90% to 97% being singletons. Sample: PBMCs. This receptor was taken from a man between 18 and 29 years old in good health and CMV-seropositive.

The CDR3 sequence is CASSQVNRQGNEQFF. The CDR3 DNA sequence: TGTGCCAGCAGCCAAGTCAATAGACAGGGCAATGAGCAGTTCTTC. The V and J genes are TRBV14 and TRBJ2-1; 7 bases map to TRBD1. J gave up 6 bases and V 1 base, and 6 bases lay outside the gene matches. CDR3 size: 15 residues. Germline V lookup: CDR1 SGHDN, CDR2 FVKESK.